Shown below are 5 T cell receptor beta chains from a single sample sequenced in a study of cytomegalovirus exposure and HLA in healthy donors. It was with 60 Vbeta and 13 Jbeta primers that the PCR ran. The table came from immunoSEQ multiplex PCR; TCRdb's copy has only in-frame clones and leaves some out. The table records roughly 180,000 clones, 84% of them present only once. The sample was PBMCs. The source of these receptors is a man aged 25-45 years in good health and CMV-seronegative.

This chain connects TRBV27 to TRBJ2-5; a weak D match, TRBD1 (5 bases). The CDR3 has 15 amino acids. V lost 5 bases, J lost 5 bases, and 18 bases lay in between. CDR1 and CDR2 from the germline V gene are MNHEY and SMNVEV (reference sequence). This CDR3 is CASSPRTPKGETQYF. Written as DNA, the CDR3 is TGTGCCAGCAGTCCTCGGACACCTAAGGGGGAGACCCAGTACTTC.

The rearrangement links TRBV4-3 to TRBJ1-1; no firm D call. Germline V gene sequence: CDR1 LGHNA, CDR2 YSLEER. The germline V and J ends were trimmed by 1 base and 0 bases, with 9 bases remaining between them. The CDR3 length is 15 residues. The CDR3 DNA reads TGCGCCAGCAGCCAAGGTAGCCTAGTGAACACTGAAGCTTTCTTT. This translates into CASSQGSLVNTEAFF.

The chain links TRBV19 to TRBJ1-2; no clear D. Trimming left V 7 bases short and J 1 base short, with 13 bases between. In germline, CDR1 is LNHDA, CDR2 SQIVND (reference sequence). The CDR3 extends over 14 amino acids. The CDR3, as DNA: TGTGCCAGTAAACCGGGAGATCTTAACTATGGCTACACCTTC. As protein: CASKPGDLNYGYTF.

The chain carries TRBV25-1 and TRBJ2-5; D not certain. The better agreement between TRBJ2-7 and the DNA end casts doubt on the J call. Germline loops: CDR1 MGHDK, CDR2 SYGVNS. CDR3 size: 10 residues. The CDR3 protein is CASSSYEQYF. The CDR3 DNA is TGTGCCAGCAGTTCTTACGAGCAGTACTTC.

This clone turned up a few times. This rearrangement joins TRBV5-4 to TRBJ2-1, with 10 bases that match TRBD2. The CDR3 is made up of 16 amino acids. The V and J ends lost 0 bases and 2 bases, in that order; junction bases with no gene match: 2. Germline CDR1 SGHNT, CDR2 YYREEE (reference sequence). In nucleotides, the CDR3 is TGTGCCAGCAGCTTGGGGACTAGCGGTACCTACAATGAGCAGTTCTTC. Its translation: CASSLGTSGTYNEQFF.